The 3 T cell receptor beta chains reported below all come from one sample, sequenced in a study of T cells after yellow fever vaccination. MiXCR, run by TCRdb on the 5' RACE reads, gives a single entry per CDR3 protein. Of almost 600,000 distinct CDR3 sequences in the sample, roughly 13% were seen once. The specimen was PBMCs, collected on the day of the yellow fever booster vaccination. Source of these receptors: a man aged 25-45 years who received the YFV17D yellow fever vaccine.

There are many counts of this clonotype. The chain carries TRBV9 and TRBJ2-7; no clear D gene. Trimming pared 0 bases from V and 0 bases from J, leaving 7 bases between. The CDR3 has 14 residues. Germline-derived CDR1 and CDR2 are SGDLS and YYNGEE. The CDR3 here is CASSVEGNSYEQYF. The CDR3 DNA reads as TGTGCCAGCAGCGTAGAAGGGAACTCCTACGAGCAGTACTTC.

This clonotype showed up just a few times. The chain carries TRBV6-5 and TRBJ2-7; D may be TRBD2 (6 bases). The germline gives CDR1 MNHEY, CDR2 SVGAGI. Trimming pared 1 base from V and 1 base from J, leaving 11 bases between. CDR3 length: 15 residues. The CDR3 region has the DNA TGTGCCAGCAGTTACTTCACCCGGGGGTCCTACGAGCAGTACTTC. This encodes CASSYFTRGSYEQYF.

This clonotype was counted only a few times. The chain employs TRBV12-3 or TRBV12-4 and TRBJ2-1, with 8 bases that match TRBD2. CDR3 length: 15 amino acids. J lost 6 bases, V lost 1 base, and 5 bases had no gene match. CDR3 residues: CASSLGSGSLNEQFF. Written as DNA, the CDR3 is TGTGCCAGCAGTTTAGGCAGCGGGAGCCTCAATGAGCAGTTCTTC.